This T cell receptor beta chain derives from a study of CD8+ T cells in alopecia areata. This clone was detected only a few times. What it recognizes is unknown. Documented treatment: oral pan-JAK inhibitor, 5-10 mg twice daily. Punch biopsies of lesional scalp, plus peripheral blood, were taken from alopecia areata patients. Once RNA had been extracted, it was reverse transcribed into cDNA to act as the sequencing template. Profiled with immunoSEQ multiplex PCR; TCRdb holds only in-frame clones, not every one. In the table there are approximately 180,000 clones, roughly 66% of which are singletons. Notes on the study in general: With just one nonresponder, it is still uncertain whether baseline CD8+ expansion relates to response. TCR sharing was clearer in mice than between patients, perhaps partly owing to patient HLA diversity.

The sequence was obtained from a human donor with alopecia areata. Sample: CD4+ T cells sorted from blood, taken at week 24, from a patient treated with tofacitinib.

The CDR3 DNA sequence: TGTGCCACGACCCTTACCGCGGAGGCTCCCTATGGCTACACCTTC. Translation gives CATTLTAEAPYGYTF. This chain links TRBV2 with TRBJ1-2; D gene unclear. Trimming cost V 10 bases and J 4 bases, with 22 bases left between them. The CDR3 runs 15 residues. Per germline, CDR1 SNHLY and CDR2 FYNNEI.